The clone carrying this TCR beta chain has at least ten counts. Other DNA sequences in this sample translate to the same CDR3. This entry comes from a study of T cell clonality in common variable immunodeficiency. Some clones are missing from TCRdb's copy, which holds only in-frame ones; the method was immunoSEQ multiplex PCR. The profile covers around 50,000 clones, none occurring a single time. Specimen: peripheral blood mononuclear cells. This receptor was taken from a person aged 18 to 70 in good health.

CDR3 sequence reads: CASSFQAGLSGNTIYF. The sequenced part of the CDR3 DNA is TGTGCCAGCAGCTTCCAAGCAGGACTGAGCGGAAACACC. This rearrangement joins TRBV6-2 or TRBV6-3 to TRBJ1-3; D unresolved. With the read ending 3 residues before the CDR3 end, the germline J gene is used to fill in that end. The germline gives CDR1 MNHEY, CDR2 SVGEGT. The CDR3 sequence is 16 residues long. The V and J ends lost 6 bases and 4 bases respectively, with 19 bases between them.